This is a list of T cell receptor beta chains from one sample in a study of human thymus T cells. Clones were sequenced by immunoSEQ multiplex PCR, and TCRdb holds only the in-frame ones, with some missing. The sample holds about 78,000 clones; 95% to 98% are singletons and the top ten take approximately 0.03%. Sequenced sample: thymus tissue. These receptor sequences come from a boy under three years old with a congenital heart defect but otherwise immunologically healthy. Each CDR3 is given with its conserved first and last residue. D genes are given only for firm matches. Only part of the rows carry a size: once, few, many, or a class if the clone is expanded.

DNA	CDR3	D	V	J	size
TGTGCCAGCAGTTACGGCGGGCTTACCGGGGAGCTGTTTTTT	CASSYGGLTGELFF	.	TRBV6-5	TRBJ2-2	.
TGTGCCAGCTCACCGAGGGGACTAGCGAGACACAATGAGCAGTTCTTC	CASSPRGLARHNEQFF	TRBD2	TRBV18	TRBJ2-1	.
TGTGCCAGCAGTCCCCCCTTTCTCGGTTTTCGGTATGGCTACACCTTC	CASSPPFLGFRYGYTF	.	TRBV28	TRBJ1-2	.
TGTGCCAGCAGCTGCTTATACAGGGGACCTCTCTACAATGAGCAGTTCTTC	CASSCLYRGPLYNEQFF	TRBD1	TRBV13	TRBJ2-1	once
TGTGCCAGCAGCTCGGGGGGGAGGGTGCAGTACTTC	CASSSGGRVQYF	TRBD2	TRBV5-4	TRBJ2-7	.
TGTGCCAGCAGTCTAAGACAGGGGCCCCAGCATTTT	CASSLRQGPQHF	TRBD1	TRBV28	TRBJ1-5	.
TGTGCCAGTAGTATAAGCGGGGGAGGGGTGGACGGCTACACCTTC	CASSISGGGVDGYTF	.	TRBV19	TRBJ1-2	once
TGTGCCAGCAGTTCCCGACGGACCCCGGGGGGAAGCGAGCAGTACTTC	CASSSRRTPGGSEQYF	TRBD2	TRBV27	TRBJ2-7	.
TGCAGCGTTATTACAGGGGGCCTATATACCTACGAGCAGTACTTC	CSVITGGLYTYEQYF	TRBD1	TRBV29-1	TRBJ2-7	.
TGTGCCACCAGTAGGCTAGCGGGAGGCTCCTACAATGAGCAGTTCTTC	CATSRLAGGSYNEQFF	TRBD2	TRBV15	TRBJ2-1	.
TGTGCCAGCAGCTTAGACAGGGGGCCAGGGGGCACTGAAGCTTTCTTT	CASSLDRGPGGTEAFF	TRBD1	TRBV7-7	TRBJ1-1	.
TGTGCCAGCAGTGATATACTCTCCGGAGGCTACGAGCAGTACTTC	CASSDILSGGYEQYF	.	TRBV6-1	TRBJ2-7	.
TGTGCCAGCAGCCCACCTGACAGCCAGCAAGAGACCCAGTACTTC	CASSPPDSQQETQYF	.	TRBV28	TRBJ2-5	.
TGTGCCAGCAGCTGCTGGACTCGCGCGATCTATGGCTACACCTTC	CASSCWTRAIYGYTF	.	TRBV11-3	TRBJ1-2	.
TGTGCCAGTAGTCTGACAGGGAGGAACACTGAAGCTTTCTTT	CASSLTGRNTEAFF	TRBD1	TRBV19	TRBJ1-1	.
TGTGCCATCAGTGCCTGGGACTACCCGACATACGAGCAGTACTTC	CAISAWDYPTYEQYF	TRBD2	TRBV10-3	TRBJ2-7	.
TGTGCCAGCAGTGAGGGACGCGAGGCGGGCGAGCAGTACTTC	CASSEGREAGEQYF	.	TRBV2	TRBJ2-7	.
TGTGCCAGCAGCTCGAGACTAGCGGACTCCTACAATGAGCAGTTCTTC	CASSSRLADSYNEQFF	TRBD2	TRBV7-4	TRBJ2-1	.
TGTGCCAGCAGTGGGCCCTGGGGGCGCGGGGGGGCAGGGTACAATGAGCAGTTCTTC	CASSGPWGRGGAGYNEQFF	TRBD2	TRBV28	TRBJ2-1	.
TGTGCCAGCAGTCGCCCCGGGCGTAGCAATCAGCCCCAGCATTTT	CASSRPGRSNQPQHF	.	TRBV27	TRBJ1-5	.
TGTGCCAGCAGCCGCCTGGGGCGCCGCGAGCGGGGGACCCAGTACTTC	CASSRLGRRERGTQYF	TRBD2	TRBV28	TRBJ2-5	.
TGTGCCAGCTCACCACAGTTCGGTAATGAAAAACTGTTTTTT	CASSPQFGNEKLFF	.	TRBV18	TRBJ1-4	.
TGCAGCGTCCGGACAGGGTCTACTGGAAACACCATATATTTT	CSVRTGSTGNTIYF	TRBD1	TRBV29-1	TRBJ1-3	.
TGTGCCAGCAGCTTACACGGGACCCCTAACGAGCAGTACTTC	CASSLHGTPNEQYF	.	TRBV11-2	TRBJ2-7	.
TGTGCCAGCAGCTTGGCCCATGGGGGCAATCAGCCCCAGCATTTT	CASSLAHGGNQPQHF	.	TRBV5-6	TRBJ1-5	.
TGTGCCAGCAGTATTACGGGACAGGGAATCTCCTACGAGCAGTACTTC	CASSITGQGISYEQYF	TRBD1	TRBV28	TRBJ2-7	.
TGCGCCAGCAGCAGGGGGGAGTACACTGAAGCTTTCTTT	CASSRGEYTEAFF	TRBD1	TRBV10-1	TRBJ1-1	.
TGCGCCAGCAGCCATACCCGGACAGGGGTTAACTATGGCTACACCTTC	CASSHTRTGVNYGYTF	TRBD1	TRBV4-3	TRBJ1-2	.
TGTGCCAGCAGCCTCGACCGGGACGGTAGTAGCGGGAGGGCGAACACCGGGGAGCTGTTTTTT	CASSLDRDGSSGRANTGELFF	TRBD2	TRBV14	TRBJ2-2	.
TGCGCCAGCAGCCGCGCCGACGTAAGCTCCTACAATGAGCAGTTCTTC	CASSRADVSSYNEQFF	.	TRBV5-1	TRBJ2-1	.
TGTGCCAGCAGCCTCGGGACAGCGAACACCGGGGAGCTGTTTTTT	CASSLGTANTGELFF	TRBD1	TRBV9	TRBJ2-2	once
TGTGCCAGCAGCCAAGACAGGGGGGACAACGAGCAGTACTTC	CASSQDRGDNEQYF	TRBD1	TRBV27	TRBJ2-7	.
TGTGCCAGTAGTATCGGCGGACAGGGCCCGAGTTTGCCCCAACATTTT	CASSIGGQGPSLPQHF	TRBD1	TRBV19	TRBJ1-5	.
TGTGCCAGCAGCTTGGCCGAGCGGGGGAGGGAGACCCAGTACTTC	CASSLAERGRETQYF	TRBD2	TRBV5-4	TRBJ2-5	.
TGTGCCATCAGAAGAACCGGGACGGTTAACACTGAAGCTTTCTTT	CAIRRTGTVNTEAFF	.	TRBV10-3	TRBJ1-1	.
TGTGCCAGCAGCCAAGTAGGAAGCGGGACTAACACCGGGGAGCTGTTTTTT	CASSQVGSGTNTGELFF	TRBD2	TRBV14	TRBJ2-2	once
TGTGCCACCAGCATAGGGAGGGCTTTCGGGGGGACAGACCCTGAAGCTTTCTTT	CATSIGRAFGGTDPEAFF	TRBD1	TRBV15	TRBJ1-1	.
TGCGCAGATGGACAGGGGGCCTTGGAGGTATATCAGCCCCAGCATTTT	CADGQGALEVYQPQHF	TRBD1	TRBV23-1	TRBJ1-5	.
TGTGCCAGCAGTTTGCGACAGGCCCACGGCTACACCTTC	CASSLRQAHGYTF	.	TRBV28	TRBJ1-2	.
TGTGCCAGCAGCTTGGATAGAGGACGGAGTAATCAGCCCCAGCATTTT	CASSLDRGRSNQPQHF	.	TRBV5-6	TRBJ1-5	.
TGTGCCAGCAGCTTCGCAGGGACCGGGGAGCTGTTTTTT	CASSFAGTGELFF	.	TRBV7-2	TRBJ2-2	.
TGTGCCAGCAGTGAACCGCCGTTTGGGCAGAAGGTAGGCACTGAAGCTTTCTTT	CASSEPPFGQKVGTEAFF	.	TRBV6-1	TRBJ1-1	.
TGTGCCAGTAGTACGGCGGGCCCCGGGCCCACCGGGGAGCTGTTTTTT	CASSTAGPGPTGELFF	.	TRBV19	TRBJ2-2	.
TGCAGCGTTGTTAGGGGCGGGAGGATCCCCCAATATGAGCAGTTCTTC	CSVVRGGRIPQYEQFF	TRBD2	TRBV29-1	TRBJ2-1	.
TGTGCCAGCAGCCAAGTGCTTTTCCTATGGGGGATTAACTATGGCTACACCTTC	CASSQVLFLWGINYGYTF	.	TRBV14	TRBJ1-2	once
TGCGCCAGCAGCGCCCCAAGCAGCGCGGGAAACACTGAAGCTTTCTTT	CASSAPSSAGNTEAFF	.	TRBV4-3	TRBJ1-1	.
TGTGCCAGCAGCTTTGGAGGCCCAGGTGGAAACACCATATATTTT	CASSFGGPGGNTIYF	.	TRBV7-2	TRBJ1-3	.
TGCAGCGTGGTGGGACTAGCGGGAAGTTTAACCAAAAACATTCAGTACTTC	CSVVGLAGSLTKNIQYF	TRBD2	TRBV29-1	TRBJ2-4	.
TGCGCCAGCAGCCCCACGAGGGGGCGGAACACTGAAGCTTTCTTT	CASSPTRGRNTEAFF	TRBD1	TRBV4-3	TRBJ1-1	once
TGCGCCAGCAGTGAGTCGGAAGCCGCGAACACCGGGGAGCTGTTTTTT	CASSESEAANTGELFF	.	TRBV10-1	TRBJ2-2	.
TGTGCCAGCACTAGGGACAGGTCAAGCAATCAGCCCCAGCATTTT	CASTRDRSSNQPQHF	TRBD1	TRBV6-1	TRBJ1-5	.
TGTGCCAGCAGCTCGACCGAGGGCCCTAGCGCCGAGGGTTTATACGAGCAGTACTTC	CASSSTEGPSAEGLYEQYF	.	TRBV27	TRBJ2-7	.
TGCGCCAGCAGCTTAGGGCGACTGAATACAGGGGCGTGGGACACTGAAGCTTTCTTT	CASSLGRLNTGAWDTEAFF	TRBD1	TRBV5-1	TRBJ1-1	.
TGTGCCAGCAGCTTGGGGGATTATAGCGGGAGTTTGTACGAGCAGTACTTC	CASSLGDYSGSLYEQYF	TRBD2	TRBV5-4	TRBJ2-7	.
TGCGCCAGCAGCTTGGATTGGAAGGCCAGGGGGCTAGTTTCACCCCTCCACTTT	CASSLDWKARGLVSPLHF	TRBD1	TRBV5-1	TRBJ1-6	.